Below are 20 T cell receptor beta chains sequenced from a single sample in a study of blood T cell repertoires in COVID-19. TCRdb keeps only in-frame clones here, not all; method: immunoSEQ multiplex PCR. The table shows around 260,000 clones, with roughly 90% occurring only once. The sequenced sample consisted of peripheral blood. These receptors all come from a young woman with active or convalescent COVID-19.

The chain carries TRBV30 and TRBJ1-5, with D possibly matching TRBD1 (6 bases). Trimming left V 4 bases short and J 7 bases short, with 11 bases between. Looked up from germline, CDR1 is GTSNPN and CDR2 is SVGIG (reference sequence). The CDR3 totals 12 residues. The CDR3 reads CAWNRVGQPQHF. CDR3 nucleotides: TGTGCCTGGAACAGGGTCGGCCAGCCCCAGCATTTT.

The chain is built from TRBV2 and TRBJ1-5; maybe TRBD1 (6 bases). The CDR3 has 20 residues. V dropped 4 bases and J dropped 3 bases, with 28 bases sitting between them. Germline lookup yields CDR1 SNHLY and CDR2 FYNNEI. CDR3 sequence reads: CASSARRDPGTNFANQPQHF. CDR3 coding DNA: TGTGCCAGCAGTGCCAGAAGAGACCCCGGGACAAATTTTGCCAATCAGCCCCAGCATTTT.

There are a few counts of this clone. The V gene is TRBV5-8, the J gene TRBJ1-1; D is possibly TRBD1 (5 bases). The CDR3 has 14 amino acids. V dropped 4 bases and J dropped 5 bases, with 15 bases sitting between them. Germline values: CDR1 SGHTS, CDR2 YDEGEE. CDR3 in DNA: TGTGCCAGCAGCGTACAAGGGGTGTGGACTGAAGCTTTCTTT. Translating gives CASSVQGVWTEAFF. Supplemented by reference TRBV5-8 and TRBJ1-1, the full variable domain reads EAGVTQSPTHLIKTRGQQATLRCSPISGHTSVYWYQQALGLGLQFLLWYDEGEERNRGNFPPRFSGRQFPNYSSELNVNALELEDSALYLCASSVQGVWTEAFFGQGTRLTVV.

The chain carries TRBV3-1 (or the pseudogene TRBV3-2) and TRBJ1-3; possibly TRBD1 for D (5 bases). CDR1 is LGHDT and CDR2 is YNNKEL in the germline V gene (reference sequence). The CDR3 covers 14 residues. V was trimmed by 2 bases and J by 4 bases, leaving 9 bases between them. The CDR3 DNA reads as TGTGCCAGCAGCCAACGGGGGAGAGGAAACACCATATATTTT. Protein sequence: CASSQRGRGNTIYF.

The V gene is TRBV5-3, the J gene TRBJ1-6; 7 nucleotides align to TRBD1. TRBV5-3 counts as an open reading frame of uncertain function. The CDR3 covers 16 residues. With V trimmed by 5 bases and J by 0 bases, 5 bases remained unmatched. The CDR3 DNA reads TGTGCCAGAAGGGATAGGGACAGCTCCTATAATTCACCCCTCCACTTT. Its protein product is CARRDRDSSYNSPLHF.

V gene TRBV5-6 combines with J gene TRBJ1-5; TRBD1 matches 9 bases. V was clipped by 1 base and J by 14 bases; unmatched bases: 16. This CDR3 has 16 amino acids. The germline V gene encodes CDR1 SGHDT and CDR2 YYEEEE. CDR3 DNA sequence: TGTGCCAGCAGCTTGCGCCCGGGACAGGGAATACGTCGGGAGCATTTT. It translates to CASSLRPGQGIRREHF.

The chain combines TRBV23-1 with TRBJ2-7; 8 bases line up with TRBD1. TRBV23-1 qualifies as an ORF whose function is uncertain. This CDR3 has 17 residues. Trimming at V came to 2 bases and at J to 5 bases, leaving 14 bases not matched to a gene. CDR3 bases: TGCGCCAGCAGTCAAAGGGGTTTGGGACAGGAACCCCACGAGCAGTACTTC. Translating gives CASSQRGLGQEPHEQYF.

The chain uses TRBV30 and TRBJ2-7; 9 bases map to TRBD1. The V gene end was trimmed by 4 bases and the J gene end by 3 bases; junction bases not matched to a gene: 4. Germline lookup yields CDR1 GTSNPN and CDR2 SVGIG (reference sequence). The CDR3 covers 13 residues. DNA for the CDR3: TGTGCCTGGACCCGGGACAGGGTCTACGAGCAGTACTTC. Protein sequence: CAWTRDRVYEQYF.

This clone was counted a single time. The rearrangement links TRBV5-1 to TRBJ1-1, with D possibly TRBD1 on 5 matching bases. This CDR3 region has 13 residues. Germline CDR1 reads SGHRS; CDR2 reads YFSETQ. V was clipped by 2 bases and J by 1 base, with 6 bases between them. CDR3: CASSFGQNTEAFF. The CDR3, as DNA: TGCGCCAGCAGCTTTGGACAGAACACTGAAGCTTTCTTT.

The rearrangement uses TRBV7-2 and TRBJ2-3; 7 bases align to TRBD2. The CDR3 consists of 16 residues. Germline V lookup: CDR1 SGHTA, CDR2 FQGNSA. With V trimmed by 4 bases and J by 0 bases, 7 bases remained unmatched. The CDR3 DNA reads as TGTGCCAGCAGCTACGCGGGGGTAATTAGCACAGATACGCAGTATTTT. This sequence encodes CASSYAGVISTDTQYF. The entire variable domain, with the rest obtained from reference TRBV7-2 and TRBJ2-3, is as follows: GAGVSQSPSNKVTEKGKDVELRCDPISGHTALYWYRQSLGQGLEFLIYFQGNSAPDKSGLPSDRFSAERTGGSVSTLTIQRTQQEDSAVYLCASSYAGVISTDTQYFGPGTRLTVL.

V and J are TRBV6-5 and TRBJ1-2; a weak D match, TRBD1 (5 bases). The V gene lost 5 bases and the J gene lost 3 bases, with 16 bases spanning the gap. Per germline, CDR1 MNHEY and CDR2 SVGAGI. CDR3 size: 15 residues. CDR3 nucleotides: TGTGCCAGCAGTAGAGTGGGGCCTACGGACTATGGCTACACCTTC. This sequence encodes CASSRVGPTDYGYTF.

The V call is TRBV4-1, the J call TRBJ1-4, with 9 bases identical to TRBD1. The germline gives CDR1 MGHRA, CDR2 YSYEKL. V was clipped by 3 bases and J by 12 bases; unmatched bases: 11. This CDR3 comprises 15 residues. The CDR3 region is CASSHPGQGKEELFF. For the CDR3, the DNA is TGCGCCAGCAGCCACCCCGGACAGGGGAAGGAAGAACTGTTTTTT.

This sequence joins TRBV28 and TRBJ2-1; 13 bases fit TRBD2. CDR3 size: 16 residues. The V gene's germline CDR1 is MDHEN and CDR2 SYDVKM. Trimming at V came to 6 bases and at J to 9 bases, leaving 11 bases not matched to a gene. The CDR3 sequence is CASSRTSGGALGEQFF. DNA of the CDR3: TGTGCCAGCAGCCGCACTAGCGGGGGGGCCCTAGGTGAGCAGTTCTTC.

This clone was picked up a small number of times. The chain has TRBV5-4 and TRBJ1-2; D gene ambiguous. Germline V lookup: CDR1 SGHNT, CDR2 YYREEE (reference sequence). The CDR3 has 16 residues. The V end lost 0 bases, the J end lost 6 bases, and 18 bases lay between the germline ends. The CDR3 DNA is TGTGCCAGCAGCTTGGGGGTTGCGGGATCTATCGATGGCTACACCTTC. It translates to CASSLGVAGSIDGYTF. The complete variable domain, with remaining parts taken from reference TRBV5-4 and TRBJ1-2, reads ETGVTQSPTHLIKTRGQQVTLRCSSQSGHNTVSWYQQALGQGPQFIFQYYREEENGRGNFPPRFSGLQFPNYSSELNVNALELDDSALYLCASSLGVAGSIDGYTFGSGTRLTVV.

This chain links TRBV6-2 or TRBV6-3 with TRBJ2-7, with a tentative D call TRBD1 (6 bases). The V end lost 6 bases, the J end lost 0 bases, and 15 bases lay between the germline ends. Germline CDR1 reads MNHEY; CDR2 reads SVGEGT. CDR3 length: 15 amino acids. The CDR3, as DNA: TGTGCCAGCAGCGGACAGCCAGTCCTCTCCTACGAGCAGTACTTC. As protein: CASSGQPVLSYEQYF.

The rearrangement links TRBV19 to TRBJ1-5; 12 nucleotides match TRBD1. V shed 7 bases and J 3 bases; nucleotides not matched to a gene: 16. Germline CDR1 reads LNHDA; CDR2 reads SQIVND (reference sequence). CDR3 length: 19 residues. CDR3 nucleotide sequence: TGTGCCAGTACTACCTATTTCCGGGACAGGGGGCTTGTCAATCAGCCCCAGCATTTT. This translates into CASTTYFRDRGLVNQPQHF.

The sample holds a few counts of this clone. The rearrangement links TRBV10-2 to TRBJ1-6; TRBD1 matches 8 bases. V lost 8 bases and J lost 7; bases outside the gene matches: 4. From germline, CDR1 is WSHSY and CDR2 SAAADI. This CDR3 has 13 residues. DNA of the CDR3: TGCGCCAGCGCGGACAGGGAAAATTCACCCCTCCACTTT. Translating it yields CASADRENSPLHF.

V gene TRBV19 combines with J gene TRBJ2-5, with 13 bases matching TRBD2. The germline V gene has CDR1 LNHDA and CDR2 SQIVND (reference sequence). V dropped 4 bases and J dropped 7; count of bases not matched to a gene: 9. This CDR3 comprises 16 residues. For the CDR3, the DNA is TGTGCCAGTAGTAACACACTAGCGGGGGGGCCGGGGACCCAGTACTTC. Amino acid sequence: CASSNTLAGGPGTQYF.

V and J are TRBV6-2 or TRBV6-3 and TRBJ2-7, with TRBD2 matching over 13 bases. Trimming removed 4 bases from V and 7 bases from J; junction bases left unmatched: 7. Per the germline V gene, CDR1 is MNHEY and CDR2 is SVGEGT. This CDR3 has 15 amino acids. In DNA form, the CDR3 reads TGTGCCAGCAGTTTCGGACTAGCGGGGGCCGGGGAGCAGTACTTC. Its translation: CASSFGLAGAGEQYF.

This chain uses TRBV9 with TRBJ1-2, with D possibly TRBD1 on 5 matching bases. This CDR3 is built from 15 residues. Germline V lookup: CDR1 SGDLS, CDR2 YYNGEE. V was clipped by 2 bases and J by 5 bases, with 16 bases between them. This CDR3 is CASSVSPGQPYGYTF. CDR3 nucleotides: TGTGCCAGCAGCGTCTCCCCTGGACAACCATATGGCTACACCTTC.